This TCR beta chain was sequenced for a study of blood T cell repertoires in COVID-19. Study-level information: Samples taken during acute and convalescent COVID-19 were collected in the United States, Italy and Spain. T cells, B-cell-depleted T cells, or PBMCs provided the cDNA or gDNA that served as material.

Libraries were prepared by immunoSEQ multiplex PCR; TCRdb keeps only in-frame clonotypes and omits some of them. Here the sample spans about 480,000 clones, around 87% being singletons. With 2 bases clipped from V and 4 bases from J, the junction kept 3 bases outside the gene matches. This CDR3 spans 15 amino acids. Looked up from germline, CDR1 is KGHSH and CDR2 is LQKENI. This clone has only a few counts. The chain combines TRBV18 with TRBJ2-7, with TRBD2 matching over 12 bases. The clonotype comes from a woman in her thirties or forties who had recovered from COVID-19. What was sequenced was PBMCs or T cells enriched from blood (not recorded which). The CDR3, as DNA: TGTGCCAGCTCACCAAGACTAGCGGGAGAATACGAGCAGTACTTC. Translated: CASSPRLAGEYEQYF. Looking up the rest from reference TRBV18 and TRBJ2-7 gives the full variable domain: NAGVMQNPRHLVRRRGQEARLRCSPMKGHSHVYWYRQLPEEGLKFMVYLQKENIIDESGMPKERFSAEFPKEGPSILRIQQVVRGDSAAYFCASSPRLAGEYEQYFGPGTRLTVT.